The following is a T cell receptor (beta chain) sequence with its context. Its antigen is as yet unknown. CDR1 is MNHEY, CDR2 SVGAGI, per germline. The CDR3 runs to 15 residues. J was trimmed by 8 bases and V by 0 bases; bases with no gene match: 4. This sample stems from a study of shared clonotypes between healthy human individuals. Naive CD8 cells, CD45RO-negative and positively selected for CCR7, excluded terminally differentiated effector memory CD45RA+ cells. Whole-study findings and limits: Tissues were not sampled, only blood, and their repertoires likely differ.

The assay used deep level. Replicate PCRs from sorted subsets contained around 190 ng DNA, which is 30,000 to 35,000 T cell genomes. The protocol was immunoSEQ multiplex PCR, while the TCRdb copy is restricted to in-frame clones and leaves out a portion. The table lists approximately 2,200,000 clones, more than 85% of them singletons. This chain uses TRBV6-5 with TRBJ1-4, with 9 bases matching TRBD1. The clonotype was recovered from a man younger than 35 in good health. Some clones in this sample may be carry-over from other donors' samples. Specimen: naive CD8+ T cells from PBMCs. In DNA, the CDR3 is TGTGCCAGCAGTTACTCGAAGGACAGGGGCGAAAAACTGTTTTTT. Its translation is CASSYSKDRGEKLFF.